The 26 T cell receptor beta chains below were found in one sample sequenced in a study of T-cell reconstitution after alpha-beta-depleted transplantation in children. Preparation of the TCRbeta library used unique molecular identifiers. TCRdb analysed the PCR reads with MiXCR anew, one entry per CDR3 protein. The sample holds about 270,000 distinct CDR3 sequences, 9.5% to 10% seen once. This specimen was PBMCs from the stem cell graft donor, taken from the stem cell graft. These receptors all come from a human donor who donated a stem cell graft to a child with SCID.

For the CDR3, the DNA is TGTGCCAGCTCATTCTCGACAGGGGCCGCCACAGATACGCAGTATTTT. This gives the protein CASSFSTGAATDTQYF. The chain is built from TRBV18 and TRBJ2-3, with 8 bases matching TRBD1. In germline, CDR1 is KGHSH, CDR2 LQKENI. The CDR3 totals 16 residues. After removal of 5 bases from V and 2 bases from J, the junction contained 9 bases not matched to a gene.

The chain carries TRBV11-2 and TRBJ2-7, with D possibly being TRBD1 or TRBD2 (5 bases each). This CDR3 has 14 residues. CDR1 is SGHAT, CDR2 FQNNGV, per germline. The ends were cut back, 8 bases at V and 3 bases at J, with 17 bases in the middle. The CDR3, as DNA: TGTGCCAGCCACCCTTCGGGGCCATTCTACGAGCAGTACTTC. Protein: CASHPSGPFYEQYF.

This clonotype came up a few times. This CDR3 reads CASSPRGRDDTEAFF. As DNA, the CDR3 is TGTGCCAGCAGCCCCAGGGGGCGCGATGACACTGAAGCTTTCTTT. V usage is TRBV7-9 and J usage is TRBJ1-1, with TRBD1 matching 8 bases. CDR1 is SEHNR, CDR2 FQNEAQ, per germline (reference sequence). V shed 5 bases, J shed 3 bases, and the junction held 8 bases outside the gene matches. This CDR3 region has 15 residues. Full variable domain (outside the CDR3, taken from reference TRBV7-9 and TRBJ1-1): DTGVSQNPRHKITKRGQNVTFRCDPISEHNRLYWYRQTLGQGPEFLTYFQNEAQLEKSRLLSDRFSAERPKGSFSTLEIQRTEQGDSAMYLCASSPRGRDDTEAFFGQGTRLTVV.

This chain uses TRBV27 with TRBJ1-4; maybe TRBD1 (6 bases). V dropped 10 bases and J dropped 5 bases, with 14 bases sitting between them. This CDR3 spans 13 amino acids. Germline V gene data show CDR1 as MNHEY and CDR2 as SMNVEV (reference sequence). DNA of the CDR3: TGTGCCACCTCCCGGGACATAAATGAAAAACTGTTTTTT. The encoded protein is CATSRDINEKLFF. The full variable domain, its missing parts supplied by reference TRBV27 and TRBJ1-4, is EAQVTQNPRYLITVTGKKLTVTCSQNMNHEYMSWYRQDPGLGLRQIYYSMNVEVTDKGDVPEGYKVSRKEKRNFPLILESPSPNQTSLYFCATSRDINEKLFFGSGTQLSVL.

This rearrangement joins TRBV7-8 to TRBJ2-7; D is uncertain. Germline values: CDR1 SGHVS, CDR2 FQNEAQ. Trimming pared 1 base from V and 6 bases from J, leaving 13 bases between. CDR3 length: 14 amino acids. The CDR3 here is CASSLVGGKGEQYF. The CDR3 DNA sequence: TGTGCCAGCAGCTTAGTGGGTGGAAAGGGCGAGCAGTACTTC.

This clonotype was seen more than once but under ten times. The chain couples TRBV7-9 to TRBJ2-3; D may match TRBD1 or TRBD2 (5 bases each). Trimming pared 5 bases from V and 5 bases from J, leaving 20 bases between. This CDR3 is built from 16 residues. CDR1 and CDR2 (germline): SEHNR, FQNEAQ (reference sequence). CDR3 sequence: CASSPGTGGDIDTQYF. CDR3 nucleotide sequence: TGTGCCAGCAGCCCAGGGACGGGTGGAGATATAGATACGCAGTATTTT.

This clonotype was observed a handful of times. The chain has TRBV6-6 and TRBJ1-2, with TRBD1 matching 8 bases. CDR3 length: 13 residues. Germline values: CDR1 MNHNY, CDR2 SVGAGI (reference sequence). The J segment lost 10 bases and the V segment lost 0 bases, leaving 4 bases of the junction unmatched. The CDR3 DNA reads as TGTGCCAGCAGTTACTCGGAGACAGGGGACTACACCTTC. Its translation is CASSYSETGDYTF.

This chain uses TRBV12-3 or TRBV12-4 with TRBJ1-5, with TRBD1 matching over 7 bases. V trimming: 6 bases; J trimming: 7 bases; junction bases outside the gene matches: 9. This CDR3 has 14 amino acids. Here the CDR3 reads CASSQTGRGQPQHF. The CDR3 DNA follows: TGTGCCAGCAGCCAGACAGGGAGAGGGCAGCCCCAGCATTTT.

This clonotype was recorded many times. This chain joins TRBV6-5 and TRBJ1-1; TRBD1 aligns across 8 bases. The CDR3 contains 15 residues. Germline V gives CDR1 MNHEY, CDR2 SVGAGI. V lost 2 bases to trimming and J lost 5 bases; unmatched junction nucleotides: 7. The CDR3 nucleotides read TGTGCCAGCAGTTACCAGACAGGGGTTAGGACTGAAGCTTTCTTT. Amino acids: CASSYQTGVRTEAFF.

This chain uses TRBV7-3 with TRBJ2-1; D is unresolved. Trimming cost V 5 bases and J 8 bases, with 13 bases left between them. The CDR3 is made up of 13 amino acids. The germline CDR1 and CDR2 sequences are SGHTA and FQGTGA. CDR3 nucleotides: TGTGCCAGCAGCACAACGCTGCGAGATGAGCAGTTCTTC. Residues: CASSTTLRDEQFF.

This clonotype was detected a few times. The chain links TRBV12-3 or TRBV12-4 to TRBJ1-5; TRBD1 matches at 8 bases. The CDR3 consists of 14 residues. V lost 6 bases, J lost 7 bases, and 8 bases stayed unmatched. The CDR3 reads CASSPDRVLQPQHF. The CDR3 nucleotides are TGTGCCAGCAGCCCGGACAGGGTGTTGCAGCCCCAGCATTTT.

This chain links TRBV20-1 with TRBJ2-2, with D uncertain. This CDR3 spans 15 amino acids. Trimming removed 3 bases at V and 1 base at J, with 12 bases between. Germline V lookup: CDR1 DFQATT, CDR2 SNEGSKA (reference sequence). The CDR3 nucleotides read TGCAGTGCTAGCGAGACAACAAAGAACACCGGGGAGCTGTTTTTT. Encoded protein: CSASETTKNTGELFF.

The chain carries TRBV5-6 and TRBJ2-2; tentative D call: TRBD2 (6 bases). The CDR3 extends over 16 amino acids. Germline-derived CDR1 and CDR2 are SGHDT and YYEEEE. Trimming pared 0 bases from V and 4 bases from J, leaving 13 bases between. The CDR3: CASSLVVGGSTGELFF. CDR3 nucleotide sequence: TGTGCCAGCAGCTTGGTAGTCGGGGGTTCCACCGGGGAGCTGTTTTTT.

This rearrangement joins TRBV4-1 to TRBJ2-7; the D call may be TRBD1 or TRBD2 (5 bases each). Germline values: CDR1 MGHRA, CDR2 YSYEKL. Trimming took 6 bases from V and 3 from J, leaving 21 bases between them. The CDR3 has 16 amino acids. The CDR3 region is CASSPRDDPWSYEQYF. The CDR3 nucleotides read TGCGCCAGCAGTCCACGGGACGACCCTTGGAGCTACGAGCAGTACTTC.

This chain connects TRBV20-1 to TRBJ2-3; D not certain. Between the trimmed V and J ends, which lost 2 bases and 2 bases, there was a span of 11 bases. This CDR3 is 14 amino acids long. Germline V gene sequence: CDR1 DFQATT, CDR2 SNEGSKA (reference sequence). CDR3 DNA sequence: TGCAGTGCTAGAAGTCACTCTATCACAGATACGCAGTATTTT. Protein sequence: CSARSHSITDTQYF.

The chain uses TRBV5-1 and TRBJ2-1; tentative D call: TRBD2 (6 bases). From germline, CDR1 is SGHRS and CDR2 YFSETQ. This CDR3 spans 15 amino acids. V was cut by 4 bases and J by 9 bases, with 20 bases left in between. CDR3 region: CASSKTSLRVGEQFF. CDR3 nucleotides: TGCGCCAGCAGCAAAACTAGCCTAAGGGTGGGTGAGCAGTTCTTC.

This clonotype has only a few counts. CDR3: CASSPSGQGYQPQHF. Written as DNA, the CDR3 is TGTGCCAGCAGCCCGAGTGGACAGGGATATCAGCCCCAGCATTTT. The chain joins TRBV7-6 to TRBJ1-5; 8 bases match TRBD1. The germline CDR1 and CDR2 sequences are SGHVS and FNYEAQ. This CDR3 is 15 amino acids long. Trimming cost V 5 bases and J 5 bases; bases outside gene matches: 8. The whole variable domain, filled in from reference TRBV7-6 and TRBJ1-5, reads GAGVSQSPRYKVTKRGQDVALRCDPISGHVSLYWYRQALGQGPEFLTYFNYEAQQDKSGLPNDRFSAERPEGSISTLTIQRTEQRDSAMYRCASSPSGQGYQPQHFGDGTRLSIL.

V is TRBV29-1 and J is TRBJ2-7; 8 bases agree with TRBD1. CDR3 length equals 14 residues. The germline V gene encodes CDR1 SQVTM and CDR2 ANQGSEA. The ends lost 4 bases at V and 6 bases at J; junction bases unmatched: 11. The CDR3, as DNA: TGCAGCGTTGCGCAGGGGGCTTATCTGGGCGAGCAGTACTTC. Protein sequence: CSVAQGAYLGEQYF.

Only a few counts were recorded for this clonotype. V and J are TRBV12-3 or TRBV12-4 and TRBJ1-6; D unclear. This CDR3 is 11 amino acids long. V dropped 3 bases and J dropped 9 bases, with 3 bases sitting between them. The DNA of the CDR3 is TGTGCCAGCAGTTTTGGTTCACCCCTCCACTTT. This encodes CASSFGSPLHF.

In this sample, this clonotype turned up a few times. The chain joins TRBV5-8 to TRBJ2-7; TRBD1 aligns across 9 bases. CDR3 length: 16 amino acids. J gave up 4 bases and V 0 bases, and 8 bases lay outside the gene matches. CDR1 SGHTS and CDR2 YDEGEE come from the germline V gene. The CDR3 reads CASSLASGQGLYEQYF. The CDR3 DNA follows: TGTGCCAGCAGCTTGGCATCGGGACAGGGTTTGTACGAGCAGTACTTC.

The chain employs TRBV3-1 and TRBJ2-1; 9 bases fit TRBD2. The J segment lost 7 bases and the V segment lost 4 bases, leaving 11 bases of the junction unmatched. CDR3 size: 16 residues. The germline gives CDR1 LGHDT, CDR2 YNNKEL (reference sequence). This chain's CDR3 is CASSPVAAGGWNEQFF. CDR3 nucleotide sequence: TGTGCCAGCAGCCCCGTCGCCGCGGGGGGGTGGAATGAGCAGTTCTTC.

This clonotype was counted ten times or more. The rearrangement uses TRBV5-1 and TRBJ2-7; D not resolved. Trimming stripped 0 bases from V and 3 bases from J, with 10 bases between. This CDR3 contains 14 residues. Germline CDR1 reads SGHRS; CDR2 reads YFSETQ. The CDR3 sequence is CASSLDVGFYEQYF. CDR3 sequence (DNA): TGCGCCAGCAGCTTGGACGTTGGGTTCTACGAGCAGTACTTC.

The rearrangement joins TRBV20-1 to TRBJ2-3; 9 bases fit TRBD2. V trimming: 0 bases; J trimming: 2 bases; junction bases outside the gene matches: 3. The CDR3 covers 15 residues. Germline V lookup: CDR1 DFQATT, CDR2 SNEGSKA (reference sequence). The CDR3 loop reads CSARETSGYTDTQYF. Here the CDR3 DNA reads TGCAGTGCTAGAGAAACTAGCGGGTACACAGATACGCAGTATTTT.

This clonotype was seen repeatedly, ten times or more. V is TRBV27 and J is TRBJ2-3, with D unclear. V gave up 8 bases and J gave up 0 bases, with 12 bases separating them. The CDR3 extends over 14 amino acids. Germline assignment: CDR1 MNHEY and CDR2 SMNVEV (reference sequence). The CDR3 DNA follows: TGTGCCAGCTGGCGGAGCAGTAGCACAGATACGCAGTATTTT. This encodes CASWRSSSTDTQYF.

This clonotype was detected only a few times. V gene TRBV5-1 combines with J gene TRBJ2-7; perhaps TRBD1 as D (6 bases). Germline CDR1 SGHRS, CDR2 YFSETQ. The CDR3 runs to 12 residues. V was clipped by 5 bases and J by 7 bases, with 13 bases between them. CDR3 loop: CASRSGTWEQYF. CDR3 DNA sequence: TGCGCCAGCAGGTCAGGGACATGGGAGCAGTACTTC. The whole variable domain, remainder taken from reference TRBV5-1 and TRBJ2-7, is KAGVTQTPRYLIKTRGQQVTLSCSPISGHRSVSWYQQTPGQGLQFLFEYFSETQRNKGNFPGRFSGRQFSNSRSEMNVSTLELGDSALYLCASRSGTWEQYFGPGTRLTVT.

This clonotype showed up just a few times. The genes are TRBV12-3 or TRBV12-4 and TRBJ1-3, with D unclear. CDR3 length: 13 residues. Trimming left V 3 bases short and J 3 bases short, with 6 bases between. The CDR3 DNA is TGTGCCAGCAGTTTGGGTGGTGGAAACACCATATATTTT. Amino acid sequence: CASSLGGGNTIYF.